The present TCR beta chain was sequenced within a study of post-analysis software for immune sequencing data. Study results and caveats: About five TRBV segments, including TRBV5-6, TRBV5-1 and TRBV20-1, were more frequent in patients than controls. When compared against controls, multiple sclerosis patients showed significantly lower normalized Chao1 diversity.

With regard to this clonotype: Antigen specificity is unknown.

CDR3 length equals 12 residues. The V end was cut by 8 bases, the J end by 1 base, with 8 bases between. Researchers reported that TCR beta cDNA libraries carried unique molecular identifiers. TCRdb fed the PCR reads into MiXCR, producing one record per CDR3 protein. The sample has 550,000 to 700,000 distinct CDR3 sequences; roughly 46% are singletons. The chain recombines TRBV12-3 or TRBV12-4 with TRBJ1-1; D is unclear. The clonotype originates from a girl aged 5-17 years with multiple sclerosis. Sequencing input: blood. CDR3 region: CASGRGNTEAFF. The CDR3 bases are TGTGCCAGCGGCCGGGGGAACACTGAAGCTTTCTTT.